This T cell receptor (beta chain) was recorded in a study of OX40 agonist ivuxolimab in advanced cancers. On the study more broadly: Among those enrolled, mean age was around 60 years (range about 23 to 90) and approximately 83% were male.

The table came from immunoSEQ multiplex PCR; TCRdb's copy has only in-frame clones and leaves some out. The sample has 90,000 to 150,000 clones, 80% to 90% seen once. Concerning this clone itself: Its target is not known.

Overall study results and limits: Both CD4+ and CD8+ T cell populations in blood had undergone clonal expansion by week 6 at 0.1 to 3.0 mg/kg. Fewer expanded clones were found on average in CD4+ than in CD8+ T cells.

Blood samples were obtained at baseline, cycle 4 day 1, and cycle 7 day 1. The sequence was collected from an adult with an advanced solid tumor such as melanoma, head and neck, liver or kidney cancer. This material consisted of CD4+ or CD8+ T cells sorted from blood, taken in a trial of the OX40 agonist ivuxolimab.

CDR3 protein: CASSSRDRGVTQYF. The CDR3 DNA sequence: TGTGCCAGTAGTTCTCGGGACAGGGGGGTGACCCAGTACTTC. The chain is built from TRBV19 and TRBJ2-5; TRBD1 agrees at 11 bases. This CDR3 contains 14 residues. The germline V gene has CDR1 LNHDA and CDR2 SQIVND (reference sequence). V shed 5 bases, J shed 7 bases, and the junction held 6 bases outside the gene matches.